The entry that follows covers one T cell receptor (beta chain) sequence. Antigen specificity is unknown. TCRdb passed the 5' RACE reads through MiXCR, listing each CDR3 protein once. The sample lists some 260,000 distinct CDR3 sequences; about an eighth were seen once. The data were taken from a study of identical twins. The study's findings and limits: Out-of-frame beta sequences exhibited a weaker degree of excess twin sharing.

This CDR3 has 18 amino acids. Germline V gene lookup returns CDR1 SGHVS and CDR2 FNYEAQ. The V gene lost 1 base and the J gene lost 3 bases, with 22 bases spanning the gap. The chain links TRBV7-6 to TRBJ2-7; perhaps TRBD1 as D (6 bases). Sample: memory (CD45RO+) T cells sorted from blood. This receptor was identified in a woman aged 18-35 years in good health. The chain's CDR3 is CASSLVSQTGSFNYEQYF. Written as DNA, the CDR3 is TGTGCCAGCAGCTTAGTCAGCCAAACAGGGAGCTTCAACTACGAGCAGTACTTC.